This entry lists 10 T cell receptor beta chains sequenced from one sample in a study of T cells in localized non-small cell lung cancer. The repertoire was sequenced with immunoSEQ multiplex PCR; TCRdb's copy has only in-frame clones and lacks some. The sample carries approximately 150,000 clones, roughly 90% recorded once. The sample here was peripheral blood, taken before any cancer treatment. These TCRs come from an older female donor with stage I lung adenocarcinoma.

The CDR3, as DNA: TGTGCCATCAGTTGGGACTATGCCTACGAGCAGTACTTC. Translation gives CAISWDYAYEQYF. The chain has TRBV10-3 and TRBJ2-7; 7 bases line up with TRBD2. CDR3 length: 13 residues. CDR1 ENHRY and CDR2 SYGVKD come from the germline V gene. Losses at the gene ends were 5 bases for V and 2 bases for J; bases not matched to a gene: 3.

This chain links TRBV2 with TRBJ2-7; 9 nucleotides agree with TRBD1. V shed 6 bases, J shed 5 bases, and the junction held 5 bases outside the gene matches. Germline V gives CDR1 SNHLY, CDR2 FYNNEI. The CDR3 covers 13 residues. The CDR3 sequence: CASRGQGSNEQYF. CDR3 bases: TGTGCCAGCAGAGGACAGGGGAGCAACGAGCAGTACTTC.

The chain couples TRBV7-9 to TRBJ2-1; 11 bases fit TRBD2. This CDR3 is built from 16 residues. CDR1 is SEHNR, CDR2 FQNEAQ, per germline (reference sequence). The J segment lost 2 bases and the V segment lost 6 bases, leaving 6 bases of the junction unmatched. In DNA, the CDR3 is TGTGCCAGCAGTCTGACTAGCGGGATCACCTACAATGAGCAGTTCTTC. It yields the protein CASSLTSGITYNEQFF.

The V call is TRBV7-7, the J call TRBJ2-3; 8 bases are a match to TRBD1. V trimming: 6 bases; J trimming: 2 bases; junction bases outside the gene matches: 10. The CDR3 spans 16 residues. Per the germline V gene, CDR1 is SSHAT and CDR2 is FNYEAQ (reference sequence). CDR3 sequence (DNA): TGTGCCAGCAGAATAAGAAGGACAGGGAACACAGATACGCAGTATTTT. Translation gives CASRIRRTGNTDTQYF.

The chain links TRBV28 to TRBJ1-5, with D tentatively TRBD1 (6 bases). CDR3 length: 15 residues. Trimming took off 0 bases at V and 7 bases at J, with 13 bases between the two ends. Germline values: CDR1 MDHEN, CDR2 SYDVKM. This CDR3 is CASSLWDSLRQPQHF. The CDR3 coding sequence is TGTGCCAGCAGTTTATGGGACAGTCTAAGGCAGCCCCAGCATTTT.

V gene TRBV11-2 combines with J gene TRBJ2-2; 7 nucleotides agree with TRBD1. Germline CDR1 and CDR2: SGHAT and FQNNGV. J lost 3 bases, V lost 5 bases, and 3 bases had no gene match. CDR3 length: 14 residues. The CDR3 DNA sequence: TGTGCCAGCAGCCCGACAGGGTACACCGGGGAGCTGTTTTTT. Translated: CASSPTGYTGELFF.

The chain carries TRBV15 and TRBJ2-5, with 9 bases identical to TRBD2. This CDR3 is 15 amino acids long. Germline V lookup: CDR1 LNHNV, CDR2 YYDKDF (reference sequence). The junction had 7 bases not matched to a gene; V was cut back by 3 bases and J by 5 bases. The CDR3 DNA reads TGTGCCACCAGCAGGGTAGCGGGAGCAACCGAGACCCAGTACTTC. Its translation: CATSRVAGATETQYF.

The CDR3 DNA follows: TGTGCCAGCAGCGCCTTAGCGGGAGGTACGGAGACCCAGTACTTC. This gives the protein CASSALAGGTETQYF. The chain recombines TRBV7-9 with TRBJ2-5, with 10 bases aligning to TRBD2. The trim removed 5 bases at V and 5 bases at J, leaving 8 bases unmatched. Germline assignment: CDR1 SEHNR and CDR2 FQNEAQ (reference sequence). The CDR3 totals 15 residues.

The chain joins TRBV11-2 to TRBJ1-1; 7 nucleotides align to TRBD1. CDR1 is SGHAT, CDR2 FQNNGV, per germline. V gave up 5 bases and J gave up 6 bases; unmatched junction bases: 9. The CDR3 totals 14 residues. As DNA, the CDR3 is TGTGCCAGCAGCCCCCAGGGGGGACGGGCTGAAGCTTTCTTT. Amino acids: CASSPQGGRAEAFF. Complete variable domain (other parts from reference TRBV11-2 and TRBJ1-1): EAGVAQSPRYKIIEKRQSVAFWCNPISGHATLYWYQQILGQGPKLLIQFQNNGVVDDSQLPKDRFSAERLKGVDSTLKIQPAKLEDSAVYLCASSPQGGRAEAFFGQGTRLTVV.

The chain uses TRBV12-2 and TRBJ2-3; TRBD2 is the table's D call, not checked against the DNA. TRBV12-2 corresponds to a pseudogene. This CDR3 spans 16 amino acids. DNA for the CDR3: TGTGCAAGTCGCTTAGCTCTAAGTATGTCGAGGGATACGCAGTATTTT. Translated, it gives CASRLALSMSRDTQYF.